This T cell receptor beta chain stems from a study of shared clonotypes between healthy human individuals. Study-wide background: Two women and a few men aged 18 to 49 made up the donors.

Notes on the study in general: It was only blood that was sampled, and tissue repertoires likely differ.

CDR1 and CDR2 (germline): SGHRS, YFSETQ. The CDR3 covers 16 residues. The germline V and J ends were trimmed by 1 base and 4 bases, with 14 bases remaining between them. Deep-level running was used for the assay. TCRdb's copy holds only in-frame clones and misses some; the assay was immunoSEQ multiplex PCR. The table shows approximately 1.5 million clones, with nearly 99% occurring only once. As for this clone: The antigen remains unidentified.

V and J are TRBV5-1 and TRBJ2-2; D might be TRBD2 (5 bases). Sequencing used naive CD4+ T cells sorted from blood. Subset given: CD45RA+ positively selected. This clonotype originated in a man aged 30 to 39 in good health. CDR3 region: CASSLSPLEGTGELFF. CDR3 nucleotides: TGCGCCAGCAGCTTGTCTCCCCTAGAGGGCACCGGGGAGCTGTTTTTT.